These T cell receptor beta chains were read from a single sample in a study of blood T cell repertoires in COVID-19. Profiled with immunoSEQ multiplex PCR; TCRdb holds only in-frame clones, not every one. In the table there are fewer than 350,000 clones, 70% to 90% of which are singletons. Sample: PBMCs or T cells enriched from blood (not recorded which). The receptors originated from a woman between 40 and 50 years old who had recovered from COVID-19. Each CDR3 is given with its conserved first and last residue. Fields, in order: V gene, D gene, clone size, J gene, CDR3 protein, CDR3 DNA. A D gene is named only where the DNA matches it firmly. A clone size is listed for some rows: how often the clone was seen (once, few, many), or a class if it is expanded.

>TRBV7-8|TRBD1|NA|TRBJ2-2
CASSLGQRNTGELFF
TGTGCCAGCAGCTTGGGACAGCGGAACACCGGGGAGCTGTTTTTT
>TRBV2|NA|NA|TRBJ2-3
CASSVEASTDTQYF
TGTGCCAGCAGTGTGGAGGCCTCCACAGATACGCAGTATTTT
>TRBV4-2|TRBD2|NA|TRBJ2-5
CASSSPASGSETQYF
TGTGCCAGCAGCTCACCGGCTAGCGGTTCAGAGACCCAGTACTTC
>TRBV4-1|NA|NA|TRBJ2-2
CASRPTRVSNTGELFF
TGCGCCAGCAGACCTACCAGGGTCTCGAACACCGGGGAGCTGTTTTTT
>TRBV3-1/TRBV3-2|NA|few|TRBJ2-2
CASSQGFGLPGGELFF
TGTGCCAGCAGCCAAGGATTCGGACTCCCGGGAGGGGAGCTGTTTTTT
>TRBV7-6|TRBD2|NA|TRBJ2-5
CASSFSGSRETQYF
TGTGCCAGCAGTTTTAGCGGGAGTAGAGAGACCCAGTACTTC
>TRBV19|NA|NA|TRBJ1-2
CASRLEDNYGYTF
TGTGCCAGTAGGCTGGAGGACAACTATGGCTACACCTTC
>TRBV18|NA|NA|TRBJ2-7
CASSSNTGISYEQYF
TGTGCCAGCTCTTCAAACACAGGGATCTCCTACGAGCAGTACTTC
>TRBV30|NA|NA|TRBJ1-5
CAWSTNPNNQPQHF
TGTGCCTGGAGTACAAACCCGAATAATCAGCCCCAGCATTTT
>TRBV2|TRBD1|NA|TRBJ1-5
CASTWGDREQPQHF
TGTGCCAGCACCTGGGGGGACAGGGAGCAGCCCCAGCATTTT
>TRBV19|TRBD1|NA|TRBJ2-1
CASSIGRDRVVDEQFF
TGTGCCAGTAGTATAGGCCGGGACAGGGTGGTCGATGAGCAGTTCTTC
>TRBV2|TRBD2|NA|TRBJ2-3
CASRTSGRAVDTQYF
TGTGCCAGCAGGACTAGCGGGAGGGCGGTAGATACGCAGTATTTT
>TRBV18|NA|NA|TRBJ1-4
CASSPRRNEKLFF
TGTGCCAGCTCACCACGGAGAAATGAAAAACTGTTTTTT
>TRBV10-3|NA|NA|TRBJ2-1
CAISEAGRENANNEQFF
TGTGCCATCAGTGAGGCCGGCCGGGAGAATGCAAACAATGAGCAGTTCTTC
>TRBV10-1|NA|NA|TRBJ1-4
CASSESFGRTLTGEEKLFF
TGCGCCAGCAGTGAGTCGTTCGGGCGGACTCTTACGGGGGAGGAAAAACTGTTTTTT
>TRBV7-2|TRBD2|NA|TRBJ2-1
CASSLAGTSAIDEQFF
TGTGCCAGCAGCTTAGCGGGGACTAGCGCGATCGATGAGCAGTTCTTC
>TRBV4-3|NA|NA|TRBJ2-7
CASSQGGDSEQYF
TGCGCCAGCAGCCAAGGGGGGGACAGCGAGCAGTACTTC
>TRBV3-1/TRBV3-2|NA|NA|TRBJ1-5
CASSQDLPGAGRPQHF
TGTGCCAGCAGCCAAGATCTTCCAGGGGCTGGTCGCCCCCAGCATTTT
>TRBV6-2/TRBV6-3|NA|NA|TRBJ1-2
CASSRTSRYGYTF
TGTGCCAGCAGTAGGACTTCACGCTATGGCTACACCTTC
>TRBV3-1/TRBV3-2|TRBD1|NA|TRBJ1-3
CASSPGQGSTSGNTIYF
TGTGCCAGCAGCCCTGGACAGGGATCGACCTCTGGAAACACCATATATTTT
>TRBV24-1|TRBD2|NA|TRBJ2-1
CATSDSPGGERESSYNEQFF
TGTGCCACCAGTGATTCCCCGGGGGGGGAGCGGGAGAGCTCCTACAATGAGCAGTTCTTC
>TRBV18|TRBD2|NA|TRBJ2-1
CASSPRTSGDNEQFF
TGTGCCAGCTCACCTAGGACTAGCGGCGACAATGAGCAGTTCTTC
>TRBV28|NA|NA|TRBJ2-6
CASSPSNQPGAGANVLTF
TGTGCCAGCAGCCCAAGCAACCAGCCCGGGGCTGGGGCCAACGTCCTGACTTTC
>TRBV7-2|NA|NA|TRBJ1-6
CASSLSGGNSPLHF
TGTGCCAGCAGCCTGAGCGGGGGTAATTCACCCCTCCACTTT
>TRBV19|NA|NA|TRBJ2-5
CASSPSWGETQYF
TGTGCCAGTAGCCCCAGCTGGGGCGAGACCCAGTACTTC
>TRBV11-2|NA|NA|TRBJ2-5
CASSFDRPETQYF
TGTGCCAGCAGCTTCGACAGGCCAGAGACCCAGTACTTC
>TRBV6-1|NA|NA|TRBJ1-4
CASSEAADPRGEKLFF
TGTGCCAGCAGTGAAGCGGCGGACCCAAGGGGTGAAAAACTGTTTTTT
>TRBV19|TRBD2|NA|TRBJ2-7
CASRPKKSGSDEQYF
TGTGCCAGTAGACCAAAAAAGAGCGGGAGTGACGAGCAGTACTTC
>TRBV6-2/TRBV6-3|NA|NA|TRBJ2-1
CASSYSGQGREQFF
TGTGCCAGCAGTTACTCGGGGCAGGGGCGCGAGCAGTTCTTC
>TRBV19|TRBD1|NA|TRBJ1-2
CASSPGTDWTGYTF
TGTGCCAGTAGTCCCGGGACAGATTGGACTGGCTACACCTTC
>TRBV7-3|NA|NA|TRBJ2-5
CASSLSPNQETQYF
TGTGCCAGCAGCTTGTCCCCAAACCAAGAGACCCAGTACTTC
>TRBV27|NA|NA|TRBJ2-1
CASSYGRHRPYNEQFF
TGTGCCAGCAGTTACGGGAGACACAGACCCTACAATGAGCAGTTCTTC
>TRBV9|TRBD2|NA|TRBJ2-5
CASSVKGPTSGGKETQYF
TGTGCCAGCAGCGTAAAGGGTCCGACTAGCGGGGGAAAAGAGACCCAGTACTTC
>TRBV18|TRBD1|once|TRBJ2-5
CASSPKAGTAYQETQYF
TGTGCCAGCTCACCGAAGGCCGGGACAGCGTACCAAGAGACCCAGTACTTC
>TRBV4-3|NA|NA|TRBJ2-1
CASSQDRRGSGLRNEQFF
TGCGCCAGCAGCCAAGATCGGCGGGGTAGTGGGTTGCGGAATGAGCAGTTCTTC
>TRBV6-2/TRBV6-3|TRBD2|NA|TRBJ2-1
CASSYERGFYNEQFF
TGTGCCAGCAGTTACGAGCGGGGGTTCTACAATGAGCAGTTCTTC
>TRBV10-3|TRBD2|few|TRBJ2-1
CAISESGTSGTMNEQFF
TGTGCCATCAGTGAGTCTGGGACTAGCGGGACGATGAATGAGCAGTTCTTC
>TRBV28|NA|NA|TRBJ1-5
CASRFPGGSRQPQHF
TGTGCCAGCAGATTCCCGGGCGGGAGTCGACAGCCCCAGCATTTT
>TRBV2|TRBD1|NA|TRBJ1-4
CASKPTGQSNEKLFF
TGTGCCAGCAAACCCACGGGACAGTCTAATGAAAAACTGTTTTTT
>TRBV7-2|TRBD1|few|TRBJ2-6
CASRRTGATGANVLTF
TGTGCCAGCAGGAGGACAGGGGCGACTGGGGCCAACGTCCTGACTTTC
>TRBV30|NA|NA|TRBJ1-1
CAWSVPGFEAFF
TGTGCCTGGAGTGTACCAGGTTTCGAAGCTTTCTTT
>TRBV6-5|NA|few|TRBJ2-4
CASSGGVRSIQYF
TGTGCCAGCAGCGGAGGGGTCCGAAGCATTCAGTACTTC
>TRBV5-1|TRBD2|NA|TRBJ2-1
CASSKSGNGVDEQFF
TGCGCCAGCAGTAAAAGCGGGAACGGGGTGGATGAGCAGTTCTTC